This is a list of T cell receptor beta chains from one sample in a study of blood T cell repertoires in COVID-19. Sequenced by immunoSEQ multiplex PCR; TCRdb stores in-frame clones only, minus some. The repertoire holds roughly 100,000 clones, with about 79% as singletons. The sequencing sample was made of peripheral blood. These receptor sequences come from a woman older than 75 with active or convalescent COVID-19. Both conserved end residues are part of each CDR3.

J: TRBJ2-5; V: TRBV3-1/TRBV3-2; CDR3: CASSPGTGSTQETQYF
J: TRBJ2-5; V: TRBV20-1; CDR3: CSARNGETQYF
J: TRBJ2-5; V: TRBV4-3; CDR3: CASSQGLAGDDKRETQYF
J: TRBJ1-1; V: TRBV27; CDR3: CASSSERTAREAFF
J: TRBJ2-2; V: TRBV5-1; CDR3: CASSLTEAGTGELFF
J: TRBJ2-1; V: TRBV19; CDR3: CASTRQAKFNNEQFF
J: TRBJ2-7; V: TRBV6-5; CDR3: CASSSVTVTGGEQYF
J: TRBJ1-1; V: TRBV18; CDR3: CASSGQGGYTEAFF
J: TRBJ1-1; V: TRBV30; CDR3: CAWSPLGSGRNTEAFF
J: TRBJ1-3; V: TRBV10-3; CDR3: CAILDPGGGNTIYF
J: TRBJ2-7; V: TRBV5-1; CDR3: CASSLGPRTGSYEQYF
J: TRBJ1-3; V: TRBV28; CDR3: CASSPNHRVGNTIYF
J: TRBJ1-1; V: TRBV6-6; CDR3: CASSSRLNTEAFF
J: TRBJ1-5; V: TRBV7-2; CDR3: CASSLGTGGRQPQHF
J: TRBJ2-7; V: TRBV28; CDR3: CASSLGLFGEQYF
J: TRBJ1-2; V: TRBV5-4; CDR3: CASSSRQGAGGYTF
J: TRBJ2-1; V: TRBV27; CDR3: CASSLNGAPQQFF
J: TRBJ2-1; V: TRBV9; CDR3: CASSVWGDEQFF
J: TRBJ1-2; V: TRBV5-4; CDR3: CASSLMGTADGYTF
J: TRBJ2-2; V: TRBV19; CDR3: CASSIQGSGELFF
J: TRBJ1-2; V: TRBV10-3; CDR3: CAISVRGADNYGYTF
J: TRBJ1-1; V: TRBV3-1/TRBV3-2; CDR3: CASSHRGGAEAFF
J: TRBJ2-4; V: TRBV19; CDR3: CASSPGELAKNIQYF
J: TRBJ1-2; V: TRBV19; CDR3: CASYEMSGGVGGYTF
J: TRBJ1-1; V: TRBV5-1; CDR3: CASSLAAGMNTEAFF
J: TRBJ2-6; V: TRBV7-2; CDR3: CATPLSGANVLTF
J: TRBJ2-1; V: TRBV6-2/TRBV6-3; CDR3: CASSDRGRGSYNEQFF
J: TRBJ1-2; V: TRBV19; CDR3: CASIAGQGYFYGYTF
J: TRBJ2-1; V: TRBV5-1; CDR3: CASSLVAGDMNEQFF
J: TRBJ2-7; V: TRBV5-4; CDR3: CASSFRDRGHSSYEQYF
J: TRBJ1-1; V: TRBV19; CDR3: CASANRVSNTEAFF
J: TRBJ2-1; V: TRBV7-7; CDR3: CASSPRGGSLNEQFF
J: TRBJ1-1; V: TRBV2; CDR3: CASSFRNPNTEAFF
J: TRBJ2-7; V: TRBV6-5; CDR3: CASSYRDRAYEQYF
J: TRBJ2-5; V: TRBV4-2; CDR3: CASSQSGKRETQYF
J: TRBJ1-5; V: TRBV19; CDR3: CASSIIPRVEGRLSNQPQHF
J: TRBJ1-4; V: TRBV3-1/TRBV3-2; CDR3: CASSQVVGGKLFF
J: TRBJ1-4; V: TRBV6-6; CDR3: CASSSHRDRGEKLFF
J: TRBJ2-1; V: TRBV10-3; CDR3: CAISEATSFNEQFF
J: TRBJ2-7; V: TRBV2; CDR3: CASSYSGGIKTYEQYF
J: TRBJ2-7; V: TRBV15; CDR3: CATSRDRQGEQYF
J: TRBJ2-7; V: TRBV19; CDR3: CASSPGILRGGATLVKTYEQYF